The text below deals with one T cell receptor (beta chain). Per the original data handling: Estimated nucleated cell counts came from reference gene primer amplification. Sequencing was performed with immunoSEQ multiplex PCR; in TCRdb, only in-frame clones are kept and a portion is missing. That table gives V, J and clone size, and the DNA gave D and trimming. The sample has about 130,000 clones, around 70% seen once. The CDR3 runs 16 residues. V lost 0 bases to trimming and J lost 7 bases; unmatched junction nucleotides: 9. CDR1 is KGHSH and CDR2 is LQKENI in the germline V gene. The source of the sample is a study of blood T cell repertoires in COVID-19. Study-wide context: Acute-phase and convalescent COVID-19 samples originated in the United States, Italy and Spain. The analysed material was cDNA or gDNA that came from T cells, B-cell-depleted T cells, or PBMCs.

The chain couples TRBV18 to TRBJ2-3; 8 nucleotides agree with TRBD2. The sample taken for sequencing was peripheral blood. The receptor comes from a man in his fifties or sixties with acute or convalescent COVID-19. The CDR3 coding sequence is TGTGCCAGCTCACCACCTTACGGGGGGGCCGTAAATACGCAGTATTTT. As protein: CASSPPYGGAVNTQYF.